The 18 T cell receptor beta chains given below trace back to one sample, sequenced in a study of cytomegalovirus exposure and HLA in healthy donors. The PCR contained 60 Vbeta and 13 Jbeta primers. Sequenced by immunoSEQ multiplex PCR; TCRdb stores in-frame clones only, minus some. Of 170,000 or so clones detected, 75% to 85% appear once; the ten largest clones hold around 6.6%. Sequences were obtained from PBMCs. These receptors all stem from a man in his forties or fifties in good health and CMV-seropositive.

The chain joins TRBV5-6 to TRBJ2-5; TRBD2 is a possible D gene (5 bases). Germline V CDR1 and CDR2: SGHDT, YYEEEE. The CDR3 sequence is 15 residues long. V lost 3 bases and J 3 bases, leaving 15 bases between the germline ends. The CDR3 reads CASSSARKAEETQYF. CDR3 in DNA: TGTGCCAGCAGCTCGGCCCGCAAAGCGGAAGAGACCCAGTACTTC. Complete variable domain (other parts from reference TRBV5-6 and TRBJ2-5): DAGVTQSPTHLIKTRGQQVTLRCSPKSGHDTVSWYQQALGQGPQFIFQYYEEEERQRGNFPDRFSGHQFPNYSSELNVNALLLGDSALYLCASSSARKAEETQYFGPGTRLLVL.

The J gene is TRBJ2-1, the V gene TRBV19; the D gene is possibly TRBD2 (5 bases). The germline V and J ends were trimmed by 8 bases and 10 bases, with 15 bases remaining between them. Germline V gives CDR1 LNHDA, CDR2 SQIVND (reference sequence). This CDR3 contains 12 residues. CDR3 sequence reads: CASDAGGWEQFF. DNA for the CDR3: TGTGCCAGTGACGCAGGAGGATGGGAGCAGTTCTTC.

CDR3 nucleotide sequence: TGCGCCAGCAGCTACGGACAGGGTTCCACTGAAGCTTTCTTT. This codes for CASSYGQGSTEAFF. The chain uses TRBV5-1 and TRBJ1-1; 8 nucleotides align to TRBD1. The CDR3 contains 14 residues. J gave up 4 bases and V 3 bases, and 5 bases lay outside the gene matches. Germline CDR1 SGHRS, CDR2 YFSETQ.

The chain employs TRBV5-6 and TRBJ2-7, with 8 positions matching TRBD1. Trimming at V came to 3 bases and at J to 3 bases, leaving 2 bases not matched to a gene. This CDR3 is 13 amino acids long. Germline V CDR1 and CDR2: SGHDT, YYEEEE. CDR3 in DNA: TGTGCCAGCAGCTCAGACAGGGGCTACGAGCAGTACTTC. Its protein is CASSSDRGYEQYF.

The chain is built from TRBV6-5 and TRBJ2-1; perhaps TRBD2 as D (6 bases). Trimming took off 2 bases at V and 9 bases at J, with 11 bases between the two ends. CDR3 length: 13 residues. CDR1 is MNHEY and CDR2 is SVGAGI in the germline V gene. The CDR3 sequence is CASSYQTRSEQFF. The DNA for the CDR3 is TGTGCCAGCAGTTACCAGACTAGGAGTGAGCAGTTCTTC.

This chain connects TRBV10-3 to TRBJ1-6; D uncertain. The CDR3 contains 13 residues. The germline V gene has CDR1 ENHRY and CDR2 SYGVKD. Trimming shortened V by 6 bases and J by 5 bases, and 8 bases separated the two germline ends. CDR3 in amino acids: CAIRERDNSPLHF. The CDR3 nucleotides are TGTGCCATCAGGGAACGGGATAATTCACCCCTCCACTTT.

The rearrangement joins TRBV6-5 to TRBJ2-7, with unresolved D. Germline-derived CDR1 and CDR2 are MNHEY and SVGAGI. The CDR3 runs to 14 residues. Trimming removed 6 bases from V and 7 bases from J, with 19 bases in between. CDR3 bases: TGTGCCAGCAGACCTCTGAAGCTTCTTTGGGAGCAGTACTTC. This encodes CASRPLKLLWEQYF.

V usage is TRBV11-3 and J usage is TRBJ2-7; 7 bases map to TRBD1. V lost 5 bases to trimming and J lost 6 bases; unmatched junction nucleotides: 13. The CDR3 runs 15 residues. CDR1 SGHNT and CDR2 YENEEA come from the germline V gene. The CDR3 DNA sequence: TGTGCCAGCAGCCTAGGGGGCAGGGGCGCTTTCGAGCAGTACGTC. It yields the protein CASSLGGRGAFEQYV.

CDR3: CATSRDRNTGELFF. In DNA form, the CDR3 reads TGTGCCACCAGCAGAGACAGAAACACCGGGGAGCTGTTTTTT. The V and J genes are TRBV15 and TRBJ2-2; D is uncertain. V lost 0 bases and J lost 2, with 4 bases in between. Germline lookup yields CDR1 LNHNV and CDR2 YYDKDF (reference sequence). This CDR3 spans 14 amino acids.

The chain couples TRBV14 to TRBJ1-4; 7 bases fit TRBD1. The ends lost 0 bases at V and 0 bases at J; junction bases unmatched: 7. Germline V gives CDR1 SGHDN, CDR2 FVKESK. The CDR3 runs 18 residues. The CDR3 nucleotides are TGTGCCAGCAGCCAAGATGGGAACAGGGGCCCAACTAATGAAAAACTGTTTTTT. This encodes CASSQDGNRGPTNEKLFF.

The CDR3 loop reads CASSSGQGDQPQHF. The CDR3, as DNA: TGTGCCAGCAGTTCAGGACAGGGAGATCAGCCCCAGCATTTT. This chain uses TRBV27 with TRBJ1-5; TRBD1 aligns across 8 bases. CDR1 and CDR2 (germline): MNHEY, SMNVEV (reference sequence). V trimming: 4 bases; J trimming: 5 bases; junction bases outside the gene matches: 4. This CDR3 region has 14 residues.

This chain uses TRBV11-2 with TRBJ1-1; D not certain. The germline V and J ends were trimmed by 6 bases and 1 base, with 9 bases remaining between them. From germline, CDR1 is SGHAT and CDR2 FQNNGV. The CDR3 covers 13 residues. CDR3 residues: CASSSNWNTEAFF. Here the CDR3 DNA reads TGTGCCAGCAGTTCTAACTGGAACACTGAAGCTTTCTTT.

This clone was seen a single time. CDR3 sequence reads: CASAARGSDTQYF. CDR3 in DNA: TGTGCCAGTGCCGCTCGGGGGTCAGATACGCAGTATTTT. V usage is TRBV19 and J usage is TRBJ2-3; D is perhaps TRBD2 (6 bases). V lost 8 bases, J lost 4 bases, and 13 bases lay in between. The V gene's germline CDR1 is LNHDA and CDR2 SQIVND (reference sequence). The CDR3 contains 13 residues.

The rearrangement uses TRBV9 and TRBJ2-1; 8 bases are shared with TRBD1. Germline assignment: CDR1 SGDLS and CDR2 YYNGEE. The CDR3 loop spans 15 amino acids. V gave up 4 bases and J gave up 8 bases; unmatched junction bases: 11. Here the CDR3 reads CASSPRGQQNDEQFF. The CDR3 bases are TGTGCCAGCAGCCCCAGGGGGCAACAGAACGATGAGCAGTTCTTC.

This chain joins TRBV27 and TRBJ2-5, with TRBD1 matching over 9 bases. J lost 5 bases, V lost 5 bases, and 12 bases had no gene match. The length of the CDR3 is 16 residues. The germline CDR1 and CDR2 sequences are MNHEY and SMNVEV (reference sequence). In nucleotides, the CDR3 is TGTGCCAGCAGTCCGGAAACAGGGGGCGCCGGCGAGACCCAGTACTTC. Translation gives CASSPETGGAGETQYF.

Turning to this clone: This CDR3 is also generated by other DNA sequences in the sample. The V call is TRBV27, the J call TRBJ2-1, with 11 positions matching TRBD2. The CDR3 has 15 amino acids. The germline V gene encodes CDR1 MNHEY and CDR2 SMNVEV (reference sequence). J was trimmed by 4 bases and V by 5 bases; bases with no gene match: 4. CDR3 amino acids: CASSDGTSGYNEQFF. As DNA, the CDR3 is TGTGCCAGCAGTGACGGGACTAGCGGTTACAATGAGCAGTTCTTC.

V and J are TRBV11-3 and TRBJ2-5, with 7 nucleotides matching TRBD1. With V trimmed by 1 base and J by 4 bases, 6 bases remained unmatched. Germline loops: CDR1 SGHNT, CDR2 YENEEA. This CDR3 contains 15 residues. This chain's CDR3 is CASSLGTPGGETQYF. The DNA for the CDR3 is TGTGCCAGCAGCTTAGGCACTCCAGGGGGAGAGACCCAGTACTTC.

The V call is TRBV2, the J call TRBJ1-5; possibly TRBD1 for D (5 bases). The germline V and J ends were trimmed by 2 bases and 2 bases, with 10 bases remaining between them. In germline, CDR1 is SNHLY, CDR2 FYNNEI. The CDR3 covers 15 residues. CDR3 sequence: CASSETGGGNQPQHF. The CDR3 nucleotides are TGTGCCAGCAGTGAAACGGGGGGAGGCAATCAGCCCCAGCATTTT.